These 19 T cell receptor beta chains came from one sample sequenced in a study of shared clonotypes between healthy human individuals. Terminally differentiated effector memory CD45RA+ cells were excluded by CCR7 positive selection of CD45RO-negative cells. Using immunoSEQ multiplex PCR, the repertoire was profiled, and TCRdb retains in-frame clones only, with some absent. The data hold 750,000 to 1,000,000 clones, with about 91% observed a single time. The sequenced material came from naive CD8+ T cells sorted from blood. All receptors derive from a man aged 25-45 years in good health.

This clone has a single count. This chain uses TRBV28 with TRBJ1-3; D is unresolved. The germline V gene has CDR1 MDHEN and CDR2 SYDVKM. The CDR3 spans 17 residues. V was shortened by 5 bases and J by 0 bases, with 17 bases between the two germline ends. The CDR3 DNA follows: TGTGCCAGCAGTCCCCCCCGATGGGATTTCTCTGGAAACACCATATATTTT. Protein product: CASSPPRWDFSGNTIYF.

V usage is TRBV13 and J usage is TRBJ2-7, with D unresolved. The germline CDR1 and CDR2 sequences are PRHDT and FYEKMQ (reference sequence). The germline V and J ends were trimmed by 6 bases and 2 bases, with 8 bases remaining between them. The CDR3 extends over 12 amino acids. CDR3 sequence: CASRGPTYEQYF. As DNA, the CDR3 is TGTGCCAGCAGGGGCCCAACCTACGAGCAGTACTTC. Full variable domain (remainder filled in from reference TRBV13 and TRBJ2-7): AAGVIQSPRHLIKEKRETATLKCYPIPRHDTVYWYQQGPGQDPQFLISFYEKMQSDKGSIPDRFSAQQFSDYHSELNMSSLELGDSALYFCASRGPTYEQYFGPGTRLTVT.

The V call is TRBV19, the J call TRBJ2-7; 9 bases fit TRBD1. The length of the CDR3 is 14 residues. Germline lookup yields CDR1 LNHDA and CDR2 SQIVND (reference sequence). CDR3 sequence: CAQRPGTGSHEQYF. CDR3 nucleotides: TGTGCTCAACGCCCCGGGACAGGGAGCCACGAGCAGTACTTC.

This chain links TRBV7-7 with TRBJ2-5; 8 nucleotides match TRBD2. The junction had 13 bases not matched to a gene; V was cut back by 1 base and J by 3 bases. Germline V CDR1 and CDR2: SSHAT, FNYEAQ (reference sequence). This CDR3 is 18 amino acids long. The CDR3 sequence: CASSLVHRREDGKETQYF. In nucleotides, the CDR3 is TGTGCCAGCAGCTTAGTTCATCGGCGGGAGGACGGCAAAGAGACCCAGTACTTC.

The J gene is TRBJ2-1, the V gene TRBV9; TRBD2 matches at 7 bases. The germline CDR1 and CDR2 sequences are SGDLS and YYNGEE. The CDR3 sequence is 16 residues long. Trimming cost V 2 bases and J 8 bases; bases outside gene matches: 13. CDR3 DNA: TGTGCCAGCAGCGTGTCTTTGGCGGGAGCTCACGATGAGCAGTTCTTC. Protein sequence: CASSVSLAGAHDEQFF.

This rearrangement joins TRBV7-9 to TRBJ2-2; 7 nucleotides line up with TRBD1. CDR1 SEHNR and CDR2 FQNEAQ come from the germline V gene (reference sequence). The CDR3 covers 16 residues. J gave up 3 bases and V 4 bases, and 8 bases lay outside the gene matches. CDR3 coding DNA: TGTGCCAGCAGCTCGTCCGGGACAGTACACACCGGGGAGCTGTTTTTT. It yields the protein CASSSSGTVHTGELFF.

The V call is TRBV2, the J call TRBJ2-1; perhaps TRBD1 as D (5 bases). CDR1 and CDR2 (germline): SNHLY, FYNNEI. The CDR3 totals 13 residues. The ends were cut back, 9 bases at V and 6 bases at J, with 15 bases in the middle. The CDR3 reads CARQAGRSNEQFF. The CDR3 nucleotides are TGTGCCAGACAGGCTGGGCGAAGCAATGAGCAGTTCTTC.

The rearrangement uses TRBV28 and TRBJ2-1, with a possible D match to TRBD2 (7 bases). Germline V gene data show CDR1 as MDHEN and CDR2 as SYDVKM. The CDR3 is made up of 13 amino acids. V lost 10 bases to trimming and J lost 9 bases, with 19 bases between them. This chain's CDR3 is CATAPRGAGEQFF. DNA for the CDR3: TGTGCCACCGCCCCCCGGGGGGCGGGTGAGCAGTTCTTC.

The rearrangement links TRBV5-6 to TRBJ2-1; 7 nucleotides line up with TRBD2. Germline CDR1 and CDR2: SGHDT and YYEEEE. There are 17 residues in the CDR3. The V gene end was trimmed by 0 bases and the J gene end by 2 bases; junction bases not matched to a gene: 8. CDR3 DNA: TGTGCCAGCAGCTTGGGTGGAGCGGGAAGAGCCTACAATGAGCAGTTCTTC. Translated: CASSLGGAGRAYNEQFF.

The V call is TRBV9, the J call TRBJ2-2; D is perhaps TRBD2 (6 bases). V lost 4 bases and J 4 bases, leaving 17 bases between the germline ends. This CDR3 is built from 16 residues. CDR1 SGDLS and CDR2 YYNGEE come from the germline V gene. CDR3 residues: CASSPRLGSRTGELFF. The DNA of the CDR3 is TGTGCCAGCAGCCCTCGACTAGGATCACGCACCGGGGAGCTGTTTTTT.

In nucleotides, the CDR3 is TGTGCCAGCAGGGGACTGACTACCTACAATGAGCAGTTCTTC. This sequence encodes CASRGLTTYNEQFF. The chain carries TRBV7-2 and TRBJ2-1; a possible D gene is TRBD2 (6 bases). Trimming cost V 6 bases and J 2 bases, with 11 bases left between them. The CDR3 consists of 14 residues. Per germline, CDR1 SGHTA and CDR2 FQGNSA.

The chain is built from TRBV5-1 and TRBJ2-2, with D perhaps TRBD2 (6 bases). V was cut by 1 base and J by 3 bases, with 13 bases left in between. Germline V gene data show CDR1 as SGHRS and CDR2 as YFSETQ. This CDR3 region has 16 residues. CDR3 nucleotides: TGCGCCAGCAGCTTGCCAGGAGGGCCCCACACCGGGGAGCTGTTTTTT. Protein sequence: CASSLPGGPHTGELFF.

In the case of this clone: The same CDR3 can be traced to other DNA sequences in this sample. The V gene is TRBV29-1, the J gene TRBJ2-7, with D unclear. Looked up from germline, CDR1 is SQVTM and CDR2 is ANQGSEA. V lost 1 base and J 2 bases, leaving 6 bases between the germline ends. The CDR3 extends over 12 amino acids. The CDR3 region has the DNA TGCAGCGTTGAAGTGCAGGCCTACGAGCAGTACTTC. Its translation: CSVEVQAYEQYF.

This clone was seen only once. The chain joins TRBV5-4 to TRBJ2-7; 8 nucleotides match TRBD2. CDR3 length equals 17 residues. Unmatched junction bases numbered 9, after V lost 0 bases and J lost 1 base. CDR1 is SGHNT, CDR2 YYREEE, per germline (reference sequence). The CDR3 nucleotides read TGTGCCAGCAGCTTGGCTGCCGGGAGCGGGAGATCCTACGAGCAGTACTTC. Translated, it gives CASSLAAGSGRSYEQYF.

This clone has a single count. The chain employs TRBV4-3 and TRBJ2-1, with D possibly TRBD2 on 6 matching bases. Germline assignment: CDR1 LGHNA and CDR2 YSLEER. CDR3 length equals 17 residues. V lost 0 bases and J lost 4, with 16 bases in between. CDR3 coding DNA: TGCGCCAGCAGCCAAGATATGGGACTTCCTTCTTACAATGAGCAGTTCTTC. This encodes CASSQDMGLPSYNEQFF.

V and J are TRBV14 and TRBJ2-1; D is undetermined. V was pared by 1 base and J by 9 bases, with 7 bases between. This CDR3 region has 12 residues. CDR1 and CDR2 from the germline V gene are SGHDN and FVKESK. CDR3 region: CASSQVGSEQFF. The CDR3, as DNA: TGTGCCAGCAGCCAAGTTGGGTCTGAGCAGTTCTTC.

J is TRBJ1-1 and V is TRBV27; a weak D match, TRBD1 (5 bases). The V gene lost 3 bases and the J gene lost 6 bases, with 8 bases spanning the gap. The CDR3 extends over 12 amino acids. Per germline, CDR1 MNHEY and CDR2 SMNVEV (reference sequence). The DNA for the CDR3 is TGTGCCAGCAGTTTCTGGGGGGCTGAAGCTTTCTTT. This encodes CASSFWGAEAFF.

The chain links TRBV15 to TRBJ2-3; TRBD2 aligns across 8 bases. J lost 0 bases, V lost 3 bases, and 5 bases had no gene match. Germline V gene data show CDR1 as LNHNV and CDR2 as YYDKDF (reference sequence). CDR3 length: 16 residues. For the CDR3, the DNA is TGTGCCACCAGCAGGAAGACTAGCGCCAGCACAGATACGCAGTATTTT. This codes for CATSRKTSASTDTQYF.

The chain uses TRBV28 and TRBJ2-3; TRBD2 aligns across 12 bases. The CDR3 is 15 amino acids. Germline values: CDR1 MDHEN, CDR2 SYDVKM. V shed 3 bases and J 6 bases; nucleotides not matched to a gene: 4. Written as DNA, the CDR3 is TGTGCCAGCAGTTTTGATACTAGCGGGAGGGATACGCAGTATTTT. Its protein is CASSFDTSGRDTQYF.